This entry lists 20 T cell receptor beta chains sequenced from one sample in a study of cytomegalovirus exposure and HLA in healthy donors. Amplification used 60 Vbeta primers and 13 Jbeta primers. Produced via immunoSEQ multiplex PCR; TCRdb's table is partial and in-frame only. The sample includes 150,000 to 200,000 clones, 62% of them seen just once. Material for sequencing was PBMCs. The receptors shown here come from a man in his forties in good health and CMV-seronegative.

The chain has TRBV29-1 and TRBJ1-2; no definite D call. V lost 4 bases to trimming and J lost 6 bases, with 9 bases between them. In germline, CDR1 is SQVTM, CDR2 ANQGSEA. The CDR3 has 11 amino acids. CDR3 DNA sequence: TGCAGCGTTGCCTCGAGGAATGGCTACACCTTC. It specifies CSVASRNGYTF.

CDR3 DNA: TGTGCCAGTAGTACCGCCGGAGCGGGAGTTACAGATACGCAGTATTTT. Translated, it gives CASSTAGAGVTDTQYF. The chain links TRBV19 to TRBJ2-3, with 8 bases identical to TRBD2. This CDR3 is 16 amino acids long. The V gene's germline CDR1 is LNHDA and CDR2 SQIVND (reference sequence). V trimming: 4 bases; J trimming: 3 bases; junction bases outside the gene matches: 9.

Regarding this clone: This CDR3 is also generated by other DNA sequences in the sample. This sequence joins TRBV10-3 and TRBJ1-5, with D unresolved. The germline CDR1 and CDR2 sequences are ENHRY and SYGVKD. This CDR3 comprises 12 residues. V lost 4 bases to trimming and J lost 5 bases, with 6 bases between them. The CDR3 coding sequence is TGTGCCATCAGTGGCGGAGATCAGCCCCAGCATTTT. Translation gives CAISGGDQPQHF.

This clone was counted a few times. This chain links TRBV25-1 with TRBJ2-5; unclear D gene. The CDR3 consists of 14 residues. Germline CDR1 and CDR2: MGHDK and SYGVNS. Trimming took off 2 bases at V and 0 bases at J, with 7 bases between the two ends. The CDR3 DNA reads TGTGCCAGCAGTGAACAGGCGTACCAAGAGACCCAGTACTTC. Protein product: CASSEQAYQETQYF.

This chain connects TRBV5-6 to TRBJ1-2, with D possibly being TRBD1 (6 bases). V lost 5 bases and J 2 bases, leaving 10 bases between the germline ends. CDR3 length: 13 residues. CDR1 SGHDT and CDR2 YYEEEE come from the germline V gene. The CDR3 DNA follows: TGTGCCAGCAGACCTACAGGGAACTATGGCTACACCTTC. Translation: CASRPTGNYGYTF.

This sequence joins TRBV6-1 and TRBJ1-5; 10 nucleotides line up with TRBD1. Germline CDR1 and CDR2: MNHNS and SASEGT. CDR3 length: 15 amino acids. Trimming at V came to 4 bases and at J to 7 bases, leaving 7 bases not matched to a gene. For the CDR3, the DNA is TGTGCCAGCAGTGTAGGGACAGGGGTTGGCCAGCCCCAGCATTTT. Translation: CASSVGTGVGQPQHF.

The rearrangement links TRBV6-5 to TRBJ2-5, with a weak D call TRBD2 (6 bases). Germline V gene sequence: CDR1 MNHEY, CDR2 SVGAGI. CDR3 length: 12 amino acids. V lost 6 bases to trimming and J lost 3 bases, with 8 bases between them. The CDR3 coding sequence is TGTGCCAGCAGGCGGGGAGAAGAGACCCAGTACTTC. It yields the protein CASRRGEETQYF.

The V call is TRBV2, the J call TRBJ2-3, with TRBD1 matching 7 bases. The CDR3 extends over 13 amino acids. CDR1 SNHLY and CDR2 FYNNEI come from the germline V gene. V gave up 6 bases and J gave up 5 bases; unmatched junction bases: 5. The CDR3 sequence is CASRTGQQDTQYF. The CDR3 bases are TGTGCCAGCAGAACGGGACAGCAAGATACGCAGTATTTT.

This clone was counted a few times. The chain recombines TRBV5-4 with TRBJ2-5, with TRBD2 matching over 11 bases. This CDR3 spans 16 amino acids. Germline CDR1 is SGHNT and CDR2 is YYREEE (reference sequence). V was clipped by 4 bases and J by 3 bases; unmatched bases: 8. CDR3 loop: CASSKDSGGGEETQYF. In nucleotides, the CDR3 is TGTGCCAGCAGCAAAGATAGCGGGGGGGGCGAAGAGACCCAGTACTTC.

This clone has a handful of counts. The chain uses TRBV19 and TRBJ1-1; the match to TRBD1 covers 7 bases. Germline V lookup: CDR1 LNHDA, CDR2 SQIVND (reference sequence). The J segment lost 0 bases and the V segment lost 7 bases, leaving 2 bases of the junction unmatched. This CDR3 comprises 13 residues. CDR3 in DNA: TGTGCCAGTAAGACAGGGATGAACACTGAAGCTTTCTTT. Translated, it gives CASKTGMNTEAFF. Together with reference TRBV19 and TRBJ1-1, the CDR3 gives the full variable domain: DGGITQSPKYLFRKEGQNVTLSCEQNLNHDAMYWYRQDPGQGLRLIYYSQIVNDFQKGDIAEGYSVSREKKESFPLTVTSAQKNPTAFYLCASKTGMNTEAFFGQGTRLTVV.

This rearrangement joins TRBV18 to TRBJ2-3, with 9 bases matching TRBD2. Trimming cost V 2 bases and J 5 bases; bases outside gene matches: 5. CDR3 length: 15 amino acids. Germline CDR1 KGHSH, CDR2 LQKENI. The CDR3 reads CASSPAGGPRDTQYF. The CDR3 nucleotides are TGTGCCAGCTCACCAGCGGGAGGGCCCCGAGATACGCAGTATTTT.

The chain employs TRBV7-2 and TRBJ2-2, with no clear D. Per germline, CDR1 SGHTA and CDR2 FQGNSA. The CDR3 is 10 amino acids. Trimming took 5 bases from V and 7 from J, leaving 2 bases between them. The CDR3 nucleotides are TGTGCCAGCAGCCTCGGGGAGCTGTTTTTT. This gives the protein CASSLGELFF.

The chain has TRBV6-5 and TRBJ1-2; the match to TRBD1 covers 8 bases. The germline V gene has CDR1 MNHEY and CDR2 SVGAGI. The CDR3 totals 14 residues. With 2 bases clipped from V and 8 bases from J, the junction kept 7 bases outside the gene matches. The CDR3 region is CASSYRPGGQGYTF. The CDR3 DNA reads as TGTGCCAGCAGTTACCGGCCAGGGGGCCAGGGCTACACCTTC.

This sequence joins TRBV27 and TRBJ2-4; the D gene is possibly TRBD2 (5 bases). The ends were cut back, 3 bases at V and 6 bases at J, with 15 bases in the middle. The CDR3 extends over 15 amino acids. CDR1 is MNHEY and CDR2 is SMNVEV in the germline V gene (reference sequence). The CDR3 sequence: CASSFLDSQRNIQYF. Here the CDR3 DNA reads TGTGCCAGCAGTTTCTTGGACTCCCAACGAAACATTCAGTACTTC.

The V gene is TRBV7-7, the J gene TRBJ2-2, with D possibly matching TRBD2 (5 bases). Germline V lookup: CDR1 SSHAT, CDR2 FNYEAQ (reference sequence). The CDR3 contains 14 residues. The germline V and J ends were trimmed by 5 bases and 6 bases, with 13 bases remaining between them. The CDR3 DNA reads as TGTGCCAGCAGCCAAATTAGGGAGCCCGGGGAGCTGTTTTTT. Amino acid sequence: CASSQIREPGELFF.

The CDR3 loop is CASSPSSAGRGNTIYF. In DNA, the CDR3 is TGTGCCAGCAGCCCCAGTTCGGCAGGGCGTGGAAACACCATATATTTT. The chain has TRBV7-9 and TRBJ1-3; weak D call: TRBD1 (5 bases). Germline assignment: CDR1 SEHNR and CDR2 FQNEAQ (reference sequence). V shed 5 bases and J shed 3 bases, with 17 bases lying between them. This CDR3 spans 16 amino acids.

About this clone itself: Other DNA sequences from this sample encode an identical CDR3 as well. The rearrangement uses TRBV5-1 and TRBJ1-5; D is unclear. Trimming cost V 0 bases and J 7 bases, with 8 bases left between them. The CDR3 is made up of 13 amino acids. Germline loops: CDR1 SGHRS, CDR2 YFSETQ. The CDR3 is CASSLAEGQPQHF. Written as DNA, the CDR3 is TGCGCCAGCAGCTTGGCCGAGGGCCAGCCCCAGCATTTT.

V usage is TRBV2 and J usage is TRBJ2-3; D may be TRBD2 (5 bases). Trimming cost V 4 bases and J 0 bases, with 11 bases left between them. CDR3 size: 15 residues. Germline assignment: CDR1 SNHLY and CDR2 FYNNEI. The CDR3 protein is CASSVQRPSTDTQYF. CDR3 in DNA: TGTGCCAGCAGTGTCCAGCGGCCTAGCACAGATACGCAGTATTTT.

The chain joins TRBV19 to TRBJ2-1; TRBD1 might be the D (5 bases). The CDR3 consists of 15 residues. Trimming shortened V by 3 bases and J by 8 bases, and 17 bases separated the two germline ends. Germline V gives CDR1 LNHDA, CDR2 SQIVND (reference sequence). Written as DNA, the CDR3 is TGTGCCAGTAGTATCAACAGGAGAGGCCTGGATGAGCAGTTCTTC. Its protein product is CASSINRRGLDEQFF.

The chain employs TRBV29-1 and TRBJ1-1; D call uncertain. V was clipped by 4 bases and J by 3 bases, with 9 bases between them. The CDR3 runs to 12 residues. Germline CDR1 is SQVTM and CDR2 is ANQGSEA. As DNA, the CDR3 is TGCAGCGTTGCCCGGCAGGACACTGAAGCTTTCTTT. Protein product: CSVARQDTEAFF. The variable domain in full, completed from reference TRBV29-1 and TRBJ1-1, reads SAVISQKPSRDICQRGTSLTIQCQVDSQVTMMFWYRQQPGQSLTLIATANQGSEATYESGFVIDKFPISRPNLTFSTLTVSNMSPEDSSIYLCSVARQDTEAFFGQGTRLTVV.